This entry concerns a single T cell receptor (beta chain). Its specificity is not known. This sample is drawn from a study of T cell responses to AZD1222 COVID-19 vaccine. The study's findings and limits: It should be noted that donors were predominantly white British and more often female, and clonal diversity was possibly underestimated. AZD1222 recipients seropositive at baseline numbered only six or seven. Spike-wide coverage was observed for vaccine-associated CD4 TCRs, with dominant responses at 160-218 and 743-854. When two AZD1222 doses had been given, Spike-specific TCR breadth and depth rose.

This CDR3 has 16 amino acids. The germline CDR1 and CDR2 sequences are KGHSH and LQKENI. Trimming took 1 base from V and 1 from J, leaving 13 bases between them. Libraries were prepared by immunoSEQ multiplex PCR; TCRdb keeps only in-frame clonotypes and omits some of them. This sample has 55,000 to 80,000 clones, with 80% to 85% found just once. The sequence derives from an adult in good health. The sequences come from peripheral blood, collected on day 0 of AZD1222 vaccination. V usage is TRBV18 and J usage is TRBJ1-1; no clear D gene. The DNA of the CDR3 is TGTGCCAGCTCACCACTAGGCGGACTGCCGAACACTGAAGCTTTCTTT. This translates into CASSPLGGLPNTEAFF.